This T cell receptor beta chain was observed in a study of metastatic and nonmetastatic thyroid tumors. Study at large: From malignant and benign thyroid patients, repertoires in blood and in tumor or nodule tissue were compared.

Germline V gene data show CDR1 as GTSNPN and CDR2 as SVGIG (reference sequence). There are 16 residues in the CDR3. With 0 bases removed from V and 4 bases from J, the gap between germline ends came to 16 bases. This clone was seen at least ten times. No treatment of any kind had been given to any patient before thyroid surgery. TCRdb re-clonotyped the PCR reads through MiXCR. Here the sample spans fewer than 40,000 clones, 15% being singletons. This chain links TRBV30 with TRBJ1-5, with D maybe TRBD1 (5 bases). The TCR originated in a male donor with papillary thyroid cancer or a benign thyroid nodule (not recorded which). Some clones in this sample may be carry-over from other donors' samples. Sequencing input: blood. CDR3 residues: CAWSVLGGGANQPQHF. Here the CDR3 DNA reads TGTGCCTGGAGTGTATTGGGAGGTGGGGCAAATCAGCCCCAGCATTTT.